These 19 T cell receptor beta chains share one sample of origin, sequenced in a study of STAT5B mutations in CD4+ large granular lymphocyte leukemia. Here immunoSEQ multiplex PCR was the method, and the copy in TCRdb shows in-frame clones only, minus some. The table records over 30,000 clones, approximately 82% of them present only once. Sample: CD4+ T cells from blood buffy coats. These receptors all come from a human donor in good health.

The genes are TRBV19 and TRBJ1-1, with no clear D. Germline CDR1 reads LNHDA; CDR2 reads SQIVND (reference sequence). This CDR3 is built from 13 residues. Trimming removed 7 bases at V and 1 base at J, with 10 bases between. The CDR3 loop reads CASKNQANTEAFF. The DNA of the CDR3 is TGTGCCAGTAAAAACCAGGCGAACACTGAAGCTTTCTTT.

This rearrangement joins TRBV9 to TRBJ2-7; TRBD1 matches 11 bases. Germline CDR1 SGDLS, CDR2 YYNGEE. CDR3 size: 15 residues. V lost 5 bases to trimming and J lost 3 bases; unmatched junction nucleotides: 7. In nucleotides, the CDR3 is TGTGCCAGCAGTCGGACAGGGGGCCGGTTCTACGAGCAGTACTTC. It translates to CASSRTGGRFYEQYF. The variable domain in full, completed from reference TRBV9 and TRBJ2-7, reads DSGVTQTPKHLITATGQRVTLRCSPRSGDLSVYWYQQSLDQGLQFLIQYYNGEERAKGNILERFSAQQFPDLHSELNLSSLELGDSALYFCASSRTGGRFYEQYFGPGTRLTVT.

The chain joins TRBV7-9 to TRBJ2-7; D may be TRBD1 or TRBD2 (5 bases each). The CDR3 loop spans 16 amino acids. Germline V lookup: CDR1 SEHNR, CDR2 FQNEAQ (reference sequence). V lost 1 base, J lost 4 bases, and 17 bases lay in between. The CDR3 loop is CASSLVGAGGRYEQYF. CDR3 sequence (DNA): TGTGCCAGCAGCTTAGTAGGGGCAGGAGGACGATACGAGCAGTACTTC. The complete variable domain, with remaining parts taken from reference TRBV7-9 and TRBJ2-7, reads DTGVSQNPRHKITKRGQNVTFRCDPISEHNRLYWYRQTLGQGPEFLTYFQNEAQLEKSRLLSDRFSAERPKGSFSTLEIQRTEQGDSAMYLCASSLVGAGGRYEQYFGPGTRLTVT.

The V gene is TRBV7-9, the J gene TRBJ2-7, with D hard to call. The CDR3 extends over 13 amino acids. V lost 1 base and J 2 bases, leaving 6 bases between the germline ends. Germline values: CDR1 SEHNR, CDR2 FQNEAQ (reference sequence). CDR3 bases: TGTGCCAGCAGCTTAGGAGGCCCCTACGAGCAGTACTTC. Protein sequence: CASSLGGPYEQYF.

This chain links TRBV7-2 with TRBJ2-2; no definite D call. Germline lookup yields CDR1 SGHTA and CDR2 FQGNSA. The CDR3 consists of 15 residues. V lost 1 base, J lost 0 bases, and 6 bases lay in between. The DNA for the CDR3 is TGTGCCAGCAGCTTAGACCGTCCGAACACCGGGGAGCTGTTTTTT. Its translation: CASSLDRPNTGELFF.

The V call is TRBV19, the J call TRBJ2-7; D uncertain. Germline CDR1 is LNHDA and CDR2 is SQIVND (reference sequence). The V end was cut by 6 bases, the J end by 3 bases, with 18 bases between. This CDR3 is built from 15 residues. The CDR3 coding sequence is TGTGCCAGTAGCCCGAGCGTAGGCGGATACTACGAGCAGTACTTC. This encodes CASSPSVGGYYEQYF.

The chain has TRBV6-1 and TRBJ2-3; TRBD1 or TRBD2 may be the D gene (5 bases each). CDR3 length equals 11 residues. CDR1 is MNHNS, CDR2 SASEGT, per germline. The CDR3 DNA is TGTACCTCGGGACGCCCAGATACGCAGTATTTT. Protein sequence: CTSGRPDTQYF.

The chain recombines TRBV5-6 with TRBJ2-5; 7 bases are a match to TRBD1. The V and J ends lost 6 bases and 4 bases, in that order; junction bases with no gene match: 12. The CDR3 length is 15 residues. Germline lookup yields CDR1 SGHDT and CDR2 YYEEEE. CDR3 region: CASTPGMPGGETQYF. The CDR3 DNA reads TGTGCCAGCACCCCAGGTATGCCAGGGGGAGAGACCCAGTACTTC. The full variable domain, rest sourced from reference TRBV5-6 and TRBJ2-5, is DAGVTQSPTHLIKTRGQQVTLRCSPKSGHDTVSWYQQALGQGPQFIFQYYEEEERQRGNFPDRFSGHQFPNYSSELNVNALLLGDSALYLCASTPGMPGGETQYFGPGTRLLVL.

The rearrangement uses TRBV18 and TRBJ2-7, with D possibly called TRBD1 or TRBD2 (5 bases each). Germline CDR1 and CDR2: KGHSH and LQKENI. The V end lost 4 bases, the J end lost 2 bases, and 15 bases lay between the germline ends. The CDR3 has 15 amino acids. The CDR3 DNA follows: TGTGCCAGCTCACGCACCCGGGACGTCCCCTACGAGCAGTACTTC. Amino acids: CASSRTRDVPYEQYF.

This rearrangement joins TRBV9 to TRBJ2-5, with 11 bases matching TRBD2. Germline CDR1 and CDR2: SGDLS and YYNGEE. The CDR3 is made up of 16 amino acids. The trim removed 1 base at V and 5 bases at J, leaving 7 bases unmatched. The CDR3 loop reads CASSVTLAGGGETQYF. CDR3 bases: TGTGCCAGCAGCGTAACGCTAGCGGGGGGTGGTGAGACCCAGTACTTC.

The V and J genes are TRBV6-1 and TRBJ1-1; 10 bases line up with TRBD1. With V trimmed by 4 bases and J by 4 bases, 3 bases remained unmatched. From germline, CDR1 is MNHNS and CDR2 SASEGT. The CDR3 has 14 amino acids. The DNA of the CDR3 is TGTGCCAGCAGTGCACGGACAGGGGGCACTGAAGCTTTCTTT. Residues: CASSARTGGTEAFF.

The chain is built from TRBV9 and TRBJ1-3; possibly TRBD1 for D (5 bases). V shed 3 bases and J shed 3 bases, with 10 bases lying between them. The CDR3 has 14 amino acids. Germline-derived CDR1 and CDR2 are SGDLS and YYNGEE. CDR3 in DNA: TGTGCCAGCAGCGCCGAGGGGTATGGAAACACCATATATTTT. Translation: CASSAEGYGNTIYF.

CDR3 nucleotides: TGTGCCACCCGGGCGTGGCGGGACATGAACACTGAAGCTTTCTTT. Residues: CATRAWRDMNTEAFF. This chain joins TRBV10-3 and TRBJ1-1; TRBD1 might be the D (6 bases). CDR1 is ENHRY, CDR2 SYGVKD, per germline. The V end lost 10 bases, the J end lost 0 bases, and 18 bases lay between the germline ends. This CDR3 contains 15 residues.

This rearrangement joins TRBV12-5 to TRBJ1-4; D is perhaps TRBD1 (5 bases). This CDR3 comprises 16 residues. Trimming stripped 4 bases from V and 7 bases from J, with 19 bases between. The germline gives CDR1 LGHNT, CDR2 FRNRAP. CDR3 loop: CASGWGKPISGEKLFF. CDR3 nucleotide sequence: TGTGCTAGTGGTTGGGGGAAACCCATAAGCGGTGAAAAACTGTTTTTT.

The rearrangement joins TRBV19 to TRBJ2-5, with D possibly TRBD2 on 5 matching bases. Germline assignment: CDR1 LNHDA and CDR2 SQIVND (reference sequence). The CDR3 has 15 amino acids. The V gene lost 3 bases and the J gene lost 7 bases, with 18 bases spanning the gap. CDR3 protein: CASSIDPPTRGTQYF. CDR3 coding DNA: TGTGCCAGTAGTATCGATCCGCCTACCCGGGGGACCCAGTACTTC.

This clone occurred a few times. The rearrangement joins TRBV11-3 to TRBJ1-1; D gene unclear. Trimming removed 5 bases at V and 2 bases at J, with 6 bases between. Germline V gene sequence: CDR1 SGHNT, CDR2 YENEEA. CDR3 length: 12 residues. CDR3 residues: CASSHSNTEAFF. CDR3 bases: TGTGCCAGCAGCCATAGCAACACTGAAGCTTTCTTT.

This sequence joins TRBV2 and TRBJ2-5; 9 bases are a match to TRBD1. Unmatched junction bases numbered 8, after V lost 4 bases and J lost 5 bases. Germline CDR1 reads SNHLY; CDR2 reads FYNNEI. The CDR3 length is 15 residues. CDR3 loop: CASSGTGGKWETQYF. CDR3 bases: TGTGCCAGCAGTGGTACAGGGGGCAAATGGGAGACCCAGTACTTC.

The genes are TRBV5-1 and TRBJ2-5; D not certain. The CDR3 contains 16 residues. Germline V gene data show CDR1 as SGHRS and CDR2 as YFSETQ. Trimming stripped 0 bases from V and 5 bases from J, with 17 bases between. The CDR3 DNA sequence: TGCGCCAGCAGCTTGGAAGGCGTTGTAGGGCGGGAGACCCAGTACTTC. Encoded protein: CASSLEGVVGRETQYF.

The chain has TRBV27 and TRBJ1-4; 9 bases align to TRBD1. Per the germline V gene, CDR1 is MNHEY and CDR2 is SMNVEV (reference sequence). Trimming cost V 5 bases and J 6 bases; bases outside gene matches: 13. This CDR3 region has 17 residues. Here the CDR3 reads CASSPSQGALLHEKLFF. The CDR3 DNA follows: TGTGCCAGCAGTCCCTCACAGGGGGCGCTTCTCCATGAAAAACTGTTTTTT. The variable domain in full, with the rest retrieved from reference TRBV27 and TRBJ1-4, is EAQVTQNPRYLITVTGKKLTVTCSQNMNHEYMSWYRQDPGLGLRQIYYSMNVEVTDKGDVPEGYKVSRKEKRNFPLILESPSPNQTSLYFCASSPSQGALLHEKLFFGSGTQLSVL.